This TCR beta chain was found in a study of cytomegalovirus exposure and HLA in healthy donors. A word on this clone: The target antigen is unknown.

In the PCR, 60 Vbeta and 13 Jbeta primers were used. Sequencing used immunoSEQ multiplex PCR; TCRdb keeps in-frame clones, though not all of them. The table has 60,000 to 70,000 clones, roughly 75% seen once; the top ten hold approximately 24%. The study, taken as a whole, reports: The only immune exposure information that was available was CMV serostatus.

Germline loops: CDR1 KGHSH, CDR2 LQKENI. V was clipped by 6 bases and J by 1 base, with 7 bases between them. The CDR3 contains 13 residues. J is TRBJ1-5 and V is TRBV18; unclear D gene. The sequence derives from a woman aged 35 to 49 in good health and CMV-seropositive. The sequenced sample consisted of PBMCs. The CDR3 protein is CASSPASNQPQHF. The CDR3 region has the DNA TGTGCCAGCTCGCCTGCGAGCAATCAGCCCCAGCATTTT.